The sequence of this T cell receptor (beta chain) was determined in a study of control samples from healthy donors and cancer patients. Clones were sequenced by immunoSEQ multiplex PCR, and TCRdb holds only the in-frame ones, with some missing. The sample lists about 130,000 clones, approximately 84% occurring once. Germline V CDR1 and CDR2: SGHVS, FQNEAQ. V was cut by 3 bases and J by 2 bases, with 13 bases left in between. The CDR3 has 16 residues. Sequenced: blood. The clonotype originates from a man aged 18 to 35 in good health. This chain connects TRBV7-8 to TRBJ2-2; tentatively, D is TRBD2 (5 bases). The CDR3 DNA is TGTGCCAGCAGCTTCGAGGGTTCCGTTAACACCGGGGAGCTGTTTTTT. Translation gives CASSFEGSVNTGELFF.